The rows below give T cell receptor beta chains drawn from one sample of a study of blood T cells in healthy people across ages. TCRdb itself ran the 5' RACE reads through MiXCR, one entry per CDR3 protein. In the table there are approximately 810,000 distinct CDR3 sequences, less than 35% of which are singletons. The sequenced sample consisted of blood. The source is a woman older than 75 in good health. Each CDR3 is given without its conserved first and last residue. Each record gives: J gene, V gene, CDR3 protein.

TRBJ2-1 | TRBV5-1 | ASSLGQLAGVINNEQF
TRBJ2-3 | TRBV7-2 | ASSYTTGTITDTQY
TRBJ2-2 | TRBV6-6 | ASSGKYPGELF
TRBJ1-2 | TRBV10-3 | AISEPTEANYGYT
TRBJ1-1 | TRBV2 | ASSLQTNTEAF
TRBJ2-1 | TRBV15 | ATSRDYRLAGGSSHEQF
TRBJ2-3 | TRBV29-1 | SVRGSEDTQY
TRBJ2-3 | TRBV6-1 | ASRVAGGSRDTQY
TRBJ2-3 | TRBV7-2 | ASSPRRDRVNTDTQY
TRBJ1-5 | TRBV28 | ASSGTVGQPQH
TRBJ1-1 | TRBV7-2 | ASRVQGATEAF
TRBJ2-3 | TRBV5-1 | ASSLEPRRGDTQY
TRBJ2-7 | TRBV2 | ASTPQGDYYEQY
TRBJ2-7 | TRBV5-5 | ASSFQGAYEQY
TRBJ2-3 | TRBV18 | ASSPGQGSIVAQY
TRBJ2-1 | TRBV18 | ASSPPGANEQF
TRBJ2-7 | TRBV3-1 | ASSQGRPRSYEQY
TRBJ2-7 | TRBV7-9 | ASSPGTSGGIYEQY
TRBJ2-3 | TRBV24-1 | ATSDPTSSEDTQY
TRBJ2-3 | TRBV2 | ASKSQGARTDTQY
TRBJ2-3 | TRBV14 | ASSQQGRTDTQY
. | TRBV2 | ASGGLGEGRETQF
TRBJ2-5 | TRBV7-9 | ASDRGGTQY
TRBJ1-1 | TRBV7-2 | ASSPEGGWTEAF
TRBJ1-5 | TRBV20-1 | SARSKGHQPQH
. | TRBV6-5 | ASTSGTGAAYEQY
TRBJ2-7 | TRBV3-1 | ASSQESASYEQY
TRBJ1-1 | TRBV2 | ASSGTDNTEAF
TRBJ1-2 | TRBV3-1 | ASSQITGANYGYT
TRBJ2-5 | TRBV2 | AISGQETQY